The 28 T cell receptor beta chains below all came from one sample that was sequenced in a study of human T cells and chemical hapten exposure. Stated time point: patch test 3, about 24 weeks after DPC sensitization. The sample's treatment: therapeutic diphenylcyclopropenone sensitization with weekly scalp DPC. TCRdb ran MiXCR on the RACE reads and lists one entry per CDR3 protein. Here the sample spans 82,000 or so distinct CDR3 sequences, roughly 13% being singletons. The starting material was whole blood, obtained in connection with sensitization to the hapten diphenylcyclopropenone (DPC). The receptors shown here come from a woman aged 45-59 years with alopecia areata. Some clones in this sample may be carry-over from other donors' samples.

The genes are TRBV12-3 or TRBV12-4 and TRBJ2-1; a possible D gene is TRBD2 (5 bases). Trimming cost V 6 bases and J 0 bases, with 15 bases left between them. The CDR3 totals 16 residues. CDR3 region: CASSRRSESSYNEQFF. The DNA for the CDR3 is TGTGCCAGCAGCCGGAGGTCTGAATCCTCCTACAATGAGCAGTTCTTC.

V gene TRBV12-3 or TRBV12-4 combines with J gene TRBJ2-2; D might be TRBD2 (7 bases). With 7 bases removed from V and 5 bases from J, the gap between germline ends came to 20 bases. There are 16 residues in the CDR3. CDR3 protein: CASILSGTWGTGELFF. The CDR3 nucleotides read TGTGCCAGCATATTAAGCGGGACATGGGGAACCGGGGAGCTGTTTTTT.

This clonotype showed up many times. The chain combines TRBV20-1 with TRBJ2-2; tentatively, D is TRBD2 (6 bases). V was cut by 3 bases and J by 5 bases, with 13 bases left in between. The CDR3 runs to 14 residues. Germline CDR1 DFQATT, CDR2 SNEGSKA (reference sequence). The CDR3 DNA follows: TGCAGTGCTAGTTTCGGGAGTGGGACCGGGGAGCTGTTTTTT. Translated: CSASFGSGTGELFF.

The chain employs TRBV9 and TRBJ1-1; TRBD1 aligns across 8 bases. The CDR3 consists of 16 residues. Germline V gives CDR1 SGDLS, CDR2 YYNGEE. V lost 4 bases, J lost 0 bases, and 8 bases stayed unmatched. CDR3 DNA sequence: TGTGCCAGCAGCATCCAGACAGGGGCCATGAACACTGAAGCTTTCTTT. Protein product: CASSIQTGAMNTEAFF.

Only a few counts were recorded for this clonotype. The CDR3 DNA sequence: TGTGCCAGCTCACCTGCAGGGGGCAATGAGCAGTTCTTC. Its translation: CASSPAGGNEQFF. The rearrangement joins TRBV18 to TRBJ2-1, with 7 bases matching TRBD1. CDR1 KGHSH and CDR2 LQKENI come from the germline V gene. Trimming took 3 bases from V and 6 from J; bases not matched to a gene: 2. The CDR3 length is 13 residues.

This clonotype was detected a few times. The chain is built from TRBV2 and TRBJ1-1, with D maybe TRBD1 (6 bases). Trimming removed 4 bases from V and 11 bases from J, with 14 bases in between. Germline CDR1 reads SNHLY; CDR2 reads FYNNEI. The CDR3 is 12 amino acids. The CDR3 spells CASSGNRESAFF. The CDR3 DNA sequence: TGTGCCAGCAGTGGGAACAGGGAGTCGGCTTTCTTT. Drawing the rest from reference TRBV2 and TRBJ1-1, the complete variable domain is EPEVTQTPSHQVTQMGQEVILRCVPISNHLYFYWYRQILGQKVEFLVSFYNNEISEKSEIFDDQFSVERPDGSNFTLKIRSTKLEDSAMYFCASSGNRESAFFGQGTRLTVV.

This clonotype was observed a handful of times. The genes are TRBV20-1 and TRBJ2-1, with a possible D match to TRBD2 (5 bases). CDR1 is DFQATT and CDR2 is SNEGSKA in the germline V gene (reference sequence). V dropped 0 bases and J dropped 6 bases, with 12 bases sitting between them. This CDR3 comprises 14 residues. The CDR3 spells CSARDMRESNEQFF. The DNA of the CDR3 is TGCAGTGCTAGAGATATGAGGGAATCCAATGAGCAGTTCTTC.

The chain recombines TRBV2 with TRBJ2-3; the D is unclear. Trimming cost V 3 bases and J 9 bases, with 10 bases left between them. Per the germline V gene, CDR1 is SNHLY and CDR2 is FYNNEI. The CDR3 is made up of 12 amino acids. The CDR3 is CASSETSPTQYF. The CDR3 nucleotides read TGTGCCAGCAGTGAGACCTCCCCCACGCAGTATTTT.

This clonotype came up many times. The genes are TRBV20-1 and TRBJ2-1; 7 positions agree with TRBD1. Germline-derived CDR1 and CDR2 are DFQATT and SNEGSKA (reference sequence). J lost 7 bases, V lost 5 bases, and 5 bases had no gene match. The CDR3 contains 12 residues. The CDR3 DNA sequence: TGCAGTGCTGGATTACAGGGGAATGAGCAGTTCTTC. Translating gives CSAGLQGNEQFF.

The rearrangement links TRBV12-5 to TRBJ2-3; 10 bases align to TRBD2. The ends lost 6 bases at V and 2 bases at J; junction bases unmatched: 2. The CDR3 extends over 14 amino acids. Germline V gene sequence: CDR1 LGHNT, CDR2 FRNRAP. In DNA form, the CDR3 reads TGTGCTAGTGGACTAGCGGGACCCACAGATACGCAGTATTTT. Amino acid sequence: CASGLAGPTDTQYF.

This clonotype has a count of ten or more. CDR3 amino acids: CSVMSGAFLTDTQYF. The CDR3 coding sequence is TGCAGCGTTATGAGCGGCGCGTTTCTCACAGATACGCAGTATTTT. The genes are TRBV29-1 and TRBJ2-3; D is possibly TRBD2 (5 bases). Germline CDR1 SQVTM, CDR2 ANQGSEA. This CDR3 is built from 15 residues. Trimming took off 5 bases at V and 2 bases at J, with 17 bases between the two ends.

This clonotype has a count of ten or more. J is TRBJ2-1 and V is TRBV13; 11 nucleotides agree with TRBD2. Germline CDR1 PRHDT, CDR2 FYEKMQ (reference sequence). This CDR3 contains 23 residues. The ends lost 5 bases at V and 0 bases at J; junction bases unmatched: 24. CDR3 protein: CASSPKFRIGTSGYSSSYNEQFF. DNA of the CDR3: TGTGCCAGCAGCCCAAAGTTCAGGATCGGGACTAGCGGTTATTCTAGCTCCTACAATGAGCAGTTCTTC.

This clonotype has more than one count but fewer than ten. The chain recombines TRBV29-1 with TRBJ2-5; 7 bases align to TRBD1. This CDR3 is built from 12 residues. V gave up 7 bases and J gave up 5 bases; unmatched junction bases: 7. Per germline, CDR1 SQVTM and CDR2 ANQGSEA. The CDR3 protein is CSARDSPETQYF. In DNA form, the CDR3 reads TGCAGCGCCCGGGACAGCCCGGAGACCCAGTACTTC.

This clonotype was counted at least ten times. This rearrangement joins TRBV30 to TRBJ1-2; a weak D match, TRBD1 (5 bases). Trimming shortened V by 4 bases and J by 4 bases, and 16 bases separated the two germline ends. CDR3 length equals 14 residues. From germline, CDR1 is GTSNPN and CDR2 SVGIG (reference sequence). The CDR3 is CAWKPQGFFYGYTF. The DNA for the CDR3 is TGTGCCTGGAAACCCCAGGGATTCTTCTATGGCTACACCTTC.

This clonotype was seen at least ten times. This chain connects TRBV11-2 to TRBJ2-1; no reliable D call. Between the trimmed V and J ends, which lost 3 bases and 9 bases, there was a span of 6 bases. This CDR3 has 11 residues. Per germline, CDR1 SGHAT and CDR2 FQNNGV. The CDR3 spells CASSLGGEQFF. Here the CDR3 DNA reads TGTGCCAGCAGCTTGGGTGGTGAGCAGTTCTTC.

In its sample, this clonotype was seen many times. This rearrangement joins TRBV7-6 to TRBJ2-3; D might be TRBD1 or TRBD2, each matching 6 bases. Trimming took off 5 bases at V and 4 bases at J, with 16 bases between the two ends. The germline gives CDR1 SGHVS, CDR2 FNYEAQ. The CDR3 runs 15 residues. In nucleotides, the CDR3 is TGTGCCAGCAGCGGGGGGCCCGAGGGTGCAGATACGCAGTATTTT. Translated, it gives CASSGGPEGADTQYF.

The gene calls are TRBV18 and TRBJ2-1; 9 positions agree with TRBD1. This CDR3 spans 14 amino acids. Germline V CDR1 and CDR2: KGHSH, LQKENI. J lost 8 bases, V lost 2 bases, and 4 bases had no gene match. CDR3 DNA: TGTGCCAGCTCACCAGGGACAGGGCATCATGAGCAGTTCTTC. It translates to CASSPGTGHHEQFF.

The chain couples TRBV12-3 or TRBV12-4 to TRBJ1-4, with 7 bases lining up with TRBD1. J was trimmed by 7 bases and V by 6 bases; bases with no gene match: 8. The CDR3 contains 14 residues. CDR3 loop: CASRKRQGSEKLFF. The CDR3 DNA follows: TGTGCCAGCAGAAAACGACAGGGAAGTGAAAAACTGTTTTTT.

This clonotype has ten or more counts. The V call is TRBV6-6, the J call TRBJ1-1; 12 bases agree with TRBD1. The V gene end was trimmed by 6 bases and the J gene end by 1 base; junction bases not matched to a gene: 6. The V gene's germline CDR1 is MNHNY and CDR2 SVGAGI (reference sequence). The CDR3 is 16 residues long. CDR3 bases: TGTGCCAGCAGACCGATGGGACAGGGGGCGAACACTGAAGCTTTCTTT. Translation gives CASRPMGQGANTEAFF.

This clonotype was counted ten times or more. This rearrangement joins TRBV20-1 to TRBJ1-1; 7 positions match TRBD1. The germline gives CDR1 DFQATT, CDR2 SNEGSKA (reference sequence). V was clipped by 5 bases and J by 5 bases; unmatched bases: 8. The CDR3 runs to 13 residues. The CDR3 protein is CSARNRDRTEAFF. DNA for the CDR3: TGCAGTGCTCGAAACCGGGACAGAACTGAAGCTTTCTTT.

V is TRBV20-1 and J is TRBJ2-7; D gene uncertain. The CDR3 is made up of 14 amino acids. The V end was cut by 1 base, the J end by 3 bases, with 13 bases between. Germline CDR1 is DFQATT and CDR2 is SNEGSKA (reference sequence). The CDR3 region is CSARGAGMYYEQYF. The CDR3 nucleotides read TGCAGTGCTAGAGGTGCCGGAATGTACTACGAGCAGTACTTC.

This chain connects TRBV20-1 to TRBJ1-1; D perhaps matches TRBD1 (5 bases). CDR1 and CDR2 from the germline V gene are DFQATT and SNEGSKA (reference sequence). Trimming shortened V by 0 bases and J by 2 bases, and 10 bases separated the two germline ends. This CDR3 has 14 residues. CDR3 amino acids: CSARDRVRNTEAFF. The CDR3 region has the DNA TGCAGTGCTAGAGACAGGGTTCGAAACACTGAAGCTTTCTTT.

The rearrangement links TRBV20-1 to TRBJ2-1, with 12 nucleotides matching TRBD2. Losses at the gene ends were 2 bases for V and 8 bases for J; bases not matched to a gene: 10. CDR1 DFQATT and CDR2 SNEGSKA come from the germline V gene (reference sequence). The CDR3 contains 16 residues. This CDR3 is CSARPLTSGSWYEQFF. The CDR3 DNA is TGCAGTGCTAGACCCCTGACTAGCGGGAGTTGGTATGAGCAGTTCTTC.

V is TRBV3-1 and J is TRBJ1-1; D gene ambiguous. The CDR3 sequence is 13 residues long. Trimming shortened V by 1 base and J by 6 bases, and 9 bases separated the two germline ends. The V gene's germline CDR1 is LGHDT and CDR2 YNNKEL (reference sequence). CDR3 sequence: CASSQVSHPEAFF. DNA for the CDR3: TGTGCCAGCAGCCAAGTCTCTCACCCTGAAGCTTTCTTT. Full variable domain (missing parts from reference TRBV3-1 and TRBJ1-1): DTAVSQTPKYLVTQMGNDKSIKCEQNLGHDTMYWYKQDSKKFLKIMFSYNNKELIINETVPNRFSPKSPDKAHLNLHINSLELGDSAVYFCASSQVSHPEAFFGQGTRLTVV.

This clonotype was observed at least ten times. This rearrangement joins TRBV12-3 or TRBV12-4 to TRBJ1-4; tentative D call: TRBD1 (5 bases). The CDR3 covers 13 residues. The germline V and J ends were trimmed by 10 bases and 4 bases, with 13 bases remaining between them. The CDR3 loop is CATRWGGNEKLFF. The DNA of the CDR3 is TGTGCCACCCGGTGGGGGGGTAATGAAAAACTGTTTTTT.

This clonotype was seen ten or more times. The chain employs TRBV6-6 and TRBJ1-2; D remains ambiguous. The CDR3 has 15 residues. The germline V and J ends were trimmed by 2 bases and 4 bases, with 14 bases remaining between them. Per germline, CDR1 MNHNY and CDR2 SVGAGI (reference sequence). CDR3 protein: CASSYHEGSGYGYTF. The CDR3 nucleotides are TGTGCCAGCAGTTACCATGAGGGTTCCGGCTATGGCTACACCTTC.

This clonotype was found many times. The J gene is TRBJ2-7, the V gene TRBV29-1; D is possibly TRBD1 (6 bases). Trimming left V 4 bases short and J 7 bases short, with 20 bases between. CDR1 SQVTM and CDR2 ANQGSEA come from the germline V gene. The CDR3 is 14 amino acids. This CDR3 is CSVALRQLGGEQYF. In DNA, the CDR3 is TGCAGCGTTGCGCTTAGGCAGTTAGGGGGAGAGCAGTACTTC.

The V and J genes are TRBV19 and TRBJ2-5; 7 bases match TRBD2. The germline CDR1 and CDR2 sequences are LNHDA and SQIVND (reference sequence). V trimming: 8 bases; J trimming: 2 bases; junction bases outside the gene matches: 2. This CDR3 has 12 residues. As DNA, the CDR3 is TGTGCCAGTGCGGGAGTTCAAGAGACCCAGTACTTC. It yields the protein CASAGVQETQYF.